What follows are 18 T cell receptor beta chains derived from one specimen sequenced in a study of breast tumors, draining lymph nodes, adjacent tissues. Axillary draining lymph nodes of breast cancer patients supplied the node samples. TCRdb used MiXCR to reprocess the multiplex PCR reads, holding one entry per CDR3 protein. The table shows around 290,000 distinct CDR3 sequences, with over 30% occurring only once. Sequenced material: axillary lymph node tissue. The source of these receptors is a female donor with breast cancer. Some clones in this sample may be carry-over from other donors' samples.

This clonotype was seen at least ten times. The chain is built from TRBV20-1 and TRBJ2-1; no clear D gene. Germline CDR1 reads DFQATT; CDR2 reads SNEGSKA (reference sequence). V was cut by 1 base and J by 9 bases, with 13 bases left in between. CDR3 length: 13 residues. Here the CDR3 reads CSARVVVTREQFF. DNA for the CDR3: TGCAGTGCTAGAGTGGTGGTAACCCGTGAGCAGTTCTTC.

As for this clonotype: Given a much more abundant clone one base away, this may be a read error. The chain couples TRBV25-1 to TRBJ2-1, with D unresolved. V was trimmed by 6 bases and J by 6 bases, leaving 21 bases between them. The CDR3 is made up of 16 amino acids. The germline CDR1 and CDR2 sequences are MGHDK and SYGVNS. The CDR3, as DNA: TGTGCCAGCAGCTTTAGGGTCATCGGGTACAGCAATGAGCAGTTCTTC. This gives the protein CASSFRVIGYSNEQFF.

The chain couples TRBV15 to TRBJ2-5; TRBD2 matches 10 bases. Per germline, CDR1 LNHNV and CDR2 YYDKDF (reference sequence). There are 11 residues in the CDR3. For the CDR3, the DNA is TGTGCTAGACTAGCGGGAGAGACCCAGTACTTC. Protein: CARLAGETQYF.

Ten or more counts support this clonotype. V usage is TRBV12-3 or TRBV12-4 and J usage is TRBJ2-7; weak D call: TRBD2 (7 bases). CDR3 size: 16 residues. V was shortened by 4 bases and J by 2 bases, with 18 bases between the two germline ends. CDR3 nucleotides: TGTGCCAGCAGTTCTCACAATAAGGGGGGGGCCTACGAGCAGTACTTC. Its protein product is CASSSHNKGGAYEQYF.

V gene TRBV11-2 combines with J gene TRBJ1-3, with TRBD1 matching over 9 bases. The V and J ends lost 5 bases and 3 bases, in that order; junction bases with no gene match: 17. Per the germline V gene, CDR1 is SGHAT and CDR2 is FQNNGV. This CDR3 has 19 residues. CDR3 in amino acids: CASSGTGRGGKTGGNTIYF. In DNA form, the CDR3 reads TGTGCCAGCAGCGGGACAGGGCGGGGGGGGAAGACCGGTGGAAACACCATATATTTT.

About this clonotype itself: One junction end disagrees with the germline gene, perhaps due to a read error. This chain joins TRBV19 and TRBJ1-5, with D uncertain. This CDR3 is built from 14 residues. CDR1 is LNHDA and CDR2 is SQIVND in the germline V gene (reference sequence). The CDR3 is CASSILDRNQPQHF. The CDR3 nucleotides are TGTGCCAGTAGTATCCTTGACCGAAATCAGCCCCAGCACTTT.

This clonotype was counted at least ten times. V usage is TRBV5-1 and J usage is TRBJ1-6, with TRBD1 matching 7 bases. This CDR3 contains 16 residues. Trimming removed 4 bases from V and 9 bases from J; junction bases left unmatched: 13. Looked up from germline, CDR1 is SGHRS and CDR2 is YFSETQ. The CDR3 here is CASSMDRPQRGSPLHF. The DNA for the CDR3 is TGCGCCAGCAGCATGGACAGGCCTCAACGGGGTTCACCCCTCCACTTT.

This clonotype has at least ten counts. The chain combines TRBV7-6 with TRBJ2-1, with D perhaps being TRBD1 or TRBD2 (5 bases each). This CDR3 has 19 residues. Germline CDR1 is SGHVS and CDR2 is FNYEAQ. Trimming shortened V by 0 bases and J by 3 bases, and 21 bases separated the two germline ends. CDR3: CASSLAVVSGTPRYNEQFF. For the CDR3, the DNA is TGTGCCAGCAGCTTAGCGGTAGTATCCGGGACGCCCCGCTACAATGAGCAGTTCTTC.

In this sample, this clonotype turned up many times. Written as DNA, the CDR3 is TGTGCCAGCAGCGTAGGCAGTAGGGGGAACTACGAGCAGTACTTC. This codes for CASSVGSRGNYEQYF. The chain employs TRBV9 and TRBJ2-7; TRBD1 might be the D (6 bases). Germline V gene sequence: CDR1 SGDLS, CDR2 YYNGEE. CDR3 length equals 15 residues. Trimming shortened V by 0 bases and J by 3 bases, and 13 bases separated the two germline ends.

This clonotype has a count of ten or more. CDR3: CSAHRGYEQYF. In DNA, the CDR3 is TGCAGTGCTCACAGGGGGTACGAGCAGTACTTC. The V call is TRBV20-1, the J call TRBJ2-7; TRBD1 matches 8 bases. The V and J ends lost 5 bases and 4 bases, in that order; junction bases with no gene match: 1. CDR3 length equals 11 residues. Looked up from germline, CDR1 is DFQATT and CDR2 is SNEGSKA (reference sequence).

This clonotype was recorded many times. The rearrangement links TRBV20-1 to TRBJ2-3, with 11 bases that match TRBD2. The CDR3 runs 15 residues. The V gene's germline CDR1 is DFQATT and CDR2 SNEGSKA (reference sequence). J gave up 1 base and V 5 bases, and 5 bases lay outside the gene matches. The CDR3 DNA follows: TGCAGTGCTGGAGGACTAGCGGGTGGCACAGATACGCAGTATTTT. It specifies CSAGGLAGGTDTQYF.

This clonotype has only one observation. The CDR3 reads CAPTIRTGVNTGELFF. The CDR3 DNA reads TGTGCCCCTACGATACGGACAGGGGTGAACACCGGGGAGCTGTTTTTT. This chain joins TRBV10-3 and TRBJ2-2; 9 bases agree with TRBD1. With V trimmed by 11 bases and J by 1 base, 11 bases remained unmatched. This CDR3 region has 16 residues. CDR1 ENHRY and CDR2 SYGVKD come from the germline V gene.

This clonotype was counted ten times or more. In nucleotides, the CDR3 is TGCGCCAGCAGCTTAACTAGCGGCAATGAGCAGTTCTTC. It codes for CASSLTSGNEQFF. This chain connects TRBV5-1 to TRBJ2-1; 8 bases map to TRBD2. Germline V gene sequence: CDR1 SGHRS, CDR2 YFSETQ. CDR3 length: 13 residues. After removal of 2 bases from V and 6 bases from J, the junction contained 1 base not matched to a gene.

There are many counts of this clonotype. The rearrangement joins TRBV12-3 or TRBV12-4 to TRBJ2-7; a weak D match, TRBD2 (6 bases). V lost 5 bases and J lost 6, with 23 bases in between. This CDR3 comprises 16 residues. The DNA for the CDR3 is TGTGCCAGCAGTCTACTCGGTGGTGGGAGGTCTGCCGAGCAGTACTTC. Translation: CASSLLGGGRSAEQYF.

The chain carries TRBV3-1 and TRBJ2-7; D call uncertain. Trimming took off 4 bases at V and 6 bases at J, with 19 bases between the two ends. The CDR3 spans 15 residues. The germline V gene has CDR1 LGHDT and CDR2 YNNKEL (reference sequence). CDR3 loop: CASSPTGDVTREQYF. The CDR3 DNA follows: TGTGCCAGCAGCCCCACTGGCGATGTTACCCGCGAGCAGTACTTC.

The table lists this clonotype with many counts. V gene TRBV29-1 combines with J gene TRBJ2-7; D gene unclear. The CDR3 has 12 amino acids. The V gene lost 4 bases and the J gene lost 1 base, with 8 bases spanning the gap. Germline V lookup: CDR1 SQVTM, CDR2 ANQGSEA. The DNA of the CDR3 is TGCAGCGTTGTAGCCTTGTCCTACGAGCAGTACTTC. It encodes CSVVALSYEQYF.

A note on this clonotype: This clone may be a read error of a much larger clone one base away. This rearrangement joins TRBV20-1 to TRBJ2-5; 11 bases fit TRBD2. V gave up 5 bases and J gave up 8 bases; unmatched junction bases: 19. The CDR3 length is 17 residues. CDR1 is DFQATT and CDR2 is SNEGSKA in the germline V gene (reference sequence). CDR3 in amino acids: CSARSGGLAAGLDTQYF. CDR3 coding DNA: TGCAGTGCTCGCAGTGGGGGACTAGCGGCAGGGCTCGACACCCAGTACTTC.

The table lists this clonotype with a count of one. At one of its ends the junction is not consistent with the germline gene, which may arise from a read error. The chain employs TRBV4-1 and TRBJ1-3; D is uncertain. Germline CDR1 MGHRA, CDR2 YSYEKL. This CDR3 is built from 15 residues. The CDR3 sequence: CASARAASSVNTIYF. The CDR3, as DNA: TGCGCCAGCGCACGTGCAGCTAGCTCTGTAAACACCATATATTTT.